The 3 T cell receptor beta chains reported below all come from one sample, sequenced in a study of cytomegalovirus exposure and HLA in healthy donors. PCR was performed using 60 Vbeta and 13 Jbeta primers. Assay used: immunoSEQ multiplex PCR; TCRdb lists only in-frame clones, some missing. The table has roughly 100,000 clones, over 75% seen once. The sequencing sample was made of PBMCs. The receptor source for this set is a man in his thirties or forties in good health and CMV-seropositive.

Within the sample, this clone is large (0.1 to 1%). This specimen includes other DNA sequences encoding the same CDR3. The chain has TRBV5-1 and TRBJ2-2; 13 nucleotides match TRBD2. V trimming: 4 bases; J trimming: 5 bases; junction bases outside the gene matches: 5. CDR3 length: 16 amino acids. The V gene's germline CDR1 is SGHRS and CDR2 YFSETQ. The CDR3 spells CASSSGTSGVTGELFF. For the CDR3, the DNA is TGCGCCAGCAGCAGCGGGACTAGCGGGGTGACCGGGGAGCTGTTTTTT.

The chain links TRBV28 to TRBJ1-2; D may be TRBD1 (5 bases). V was clipped by 8 bases and J by 8 bases, with 12 bases between them. The CDR3 contains 11 residues. The germline CDR1 and CDR2 sequences are MDHEN and SYDVKM. The CDR3 sequence is CASYDSNGYTF. The CDR3 DNA is TGTGCCAGCTATGACAGCAACGGCTACACCTTC.

V is TRBV10-1 and J is TRBJ2-3; tentatively, D is TRBD2 (7 bases). Germline V lookup: CDR1 WNHNN, CDR2 SYGVQD (reference sequence). This CDR3 comprises 14 residues. Trimming removed 8 bases at V and 6 bases at J, with 18 bases between. The CDR3 sequence: CASSLGGLWDTQYF. CDR3 DNA: TGCGCCAGCTCCCTGGGGGGGCTTTGGGATACGCAGTATTTT.